The 21 T cell receptor beta chains below all came from one sample that was sequenced in a study of cytomegalovirus exposure and HLA in healthy donors. Vbeta (60) and Jbeta (13) primers were used in the PCR. Libraries were prepared by immunoSEQ multiplex PCR; TCRdb keeps only in-frame clonotypes and omits some of them. The sample includes roughly 170,000 clones, about 75% of them seen just once. Sequencing was performed on PBMCs. These TCRs come from a female donor in good health and CMV-seronegative.

This clone was counted once. The genes are TRBV28 and TRBJ2-7, with D uncertain. V dropped 5 bases and J dropped 5 bases, with 16 bases sitting between them. The CDR3 consists of 14 residues. Germline V gene data show CDR1 as MDHEN and CDR2 as SYDVKM. In nucleotides, the CDR3 is TGTGCCAGCAGTCTGAGTCCTAGTTGGGACGAGCAGTACTTC. This gives the protein CASSLSPSWDEQYF.

The chain employs TRBV30 and TRBJ1-1, with TRBD1 as a possible D gene (6 bases). Trimming took 3 bases from V and 1 from J, leaving 9 bases between them. The CDR3 is made up of 13 amino acids. Germline V gene sequence: CDR1 GTSNPN, CDR2 SVGIG (reference sequence). The chain's CDR3 is CAWSLGGNTEAFF. CDR3 coding DNA: TGTGCCTGGAGCCTAGGGGGGAACACTGAAGCTTTCTTT.

This clone was counted only a few times. Other DNA sequences in the same sample also yield this CDR3. Written as DNA, the CDR3 is TGCGCCAGCAGCCAGGGCGGACAGGGGTACGAGCAGTACTTC. This encodes CASSQGGQGYEQYF. V is TRBV4-3 and J is TRBJ2-7; TRBD1 agrees at 9 bases. Per the germline V gene, CDR1 is LGHNA and CDR2 is YSLEER. V trimming: 3 bases; J trimming: 4 bases; junction bases outside the gene matches: 4. The CDR3 totals 14 residues.

This clone was seen only once. The chain couples TRBV10-1 to TRBJ2-7; 8 bases match TRBD2. The CDR3 totals 15 residues. Germline V CDR1 and CDR2: WNHNN, SYGVQD (reference sequence). V trimming: 3 bases; J trimming: 4 bases; junction bases outside the gene matches: 8. CDR3 region: CASSDPGLGGYEQYF. CDR3 DNA: TGCGCCAGCAGTGACCCGGGACTAGGTGGGTACGAGCAGTACTTC.

The chain uses TRBV10-2 and TRBJ2-1; maybe TRBD1 (6 bases). Germline CDR1 WSHSY, CDR2 SAAADI. CDR3 length: 16 residues. Trimming shortened V by 7 bases and J by 5 bases, and 21 bases separated the two germline ends. CDR3 sequence (DNA): TGCGCCAGCACCACAGGGCCAGGCGAGGGCCACAATGAGCAGTTCTTC. Translated, it gives CASTTGPGEGHNEQFF.

This chain uses TRBV11-2 with TRBJ2-1, with D perhaps TRBD2 (5 bases). Trimming removed 3 bases from V and 7 bases from J, with 19 bases in between. Germline CDR1 reads SGHAT; CDR2 reads FQNNGV. The CDR3 is made up of 16 amino acids. The CDR3 is CASSFSPTRSGNEQFF. The CDR3 DNA sequence: TGTGCCAGCAGCTTTAGTCCTACGCGGTCGGGGAATGAGCAGTTCTTC.

This clone has just a few counts. This chain joins TRBV5-4 and TRBJ2-2, with 9 bases lining up with TRBD2. J gave up 6 bases and V 0 bases, and 3 bases lay outside the gene matches. Germline V gene sequence: CDR1 SGHNT, CDR2 YYREEE (reference sequence). The CDR3 has 15 amino acids. In DNA form, the CDR3 reads TGTGCCAGCAGCTTGGACGGGACTAGCCCCGGGGAGCTGTTTTTT. Protein product: CASSLDGTSPGELFF.

The chain carries TRBV7-8 and TRBJ1-5, with D hard to call. The CDR3 has 14 amino acids. Germline V gives CDR1 SGHVS, CDR2 FQNEAQ. Trimming removed 0 bases from V and 4 bases from J, with 7 bases in between. CDR3 residues: CASSLAQANQPQHF. The DNA of the CDR3 is TGTGCCAGCAGCTTAGCTCAGGCTAATCAGCCCCAGCATTTT. The entire variable domain, with the rest obtained from reference TRBV7-8 and TRBJ1-5, is as follows: GAGVSQSPRYKVAKRGQDVALRCDPISGHVSLFWYQQALGQGPEFLTYFQNEAQLDKSGLPSDRFFAERPEGSVSTLKIQRTQQEDSAVYLCASSLAQANQPQHFGDGTRLSIL.

With respect to this clone: The junction and the germline gene differ at one end; a read error may be behind it. The gene calls are TRBV28 and TRBJ2-1, with 8 bases fitting TRBD2. CDR3 size: 15 residues. The germline V gene has CDR1 MDHEN and CDR2 SYDVKM. DNA of the CDR3: TGTGCCTGCAGACTAGCGAGCCTCTCCTACAATGAGCAGTTCTTC. Its protein is CACRLASLSYNEQFF.

V gene TRBV7-9 combines with J gene TRBJ1-3; D not resolved. V was shortened by 1 base and J by 0 bases, with 10 bases between the two germline ends. The CDR3 runs 16 residues. Germline V lookup: CDR1 SEHNR, CDR2 FQNEAQ (reference sequence). CDR3 sequence reads: CASSLGIVLSGNTIYF. CDR3 sequence (DNA): TGTGCCAGCAGCTTAGGAATCGTACTCTCTGGAAACACCATATATTTT.

This sequence joins TRBV7-2 and TRBJ2-2; TRBD1 aligns across 7 bases. The J segment lost 7 bases and the V segment lost 1 base, leaving 6 bases of the junction unmatched. Germline CDR1 SGHTA, CDR2 FQGNSA. The CDR3 has 15 amino acids. The CDR3 here is CASSLVTGTGGELFF. CDR3 in DNA: TGTGCCAGCAGCTTAGTGACAGGGACGGGCGGGGAGCTGTTTTTT.

The rearrangement uses TRBV4-3 and TRBJ1-2; perhaps TRBD1 as D (6 bases). Trimming removed 0 bases from V and 1 base from J, with 9 bases in between. Germline V CDR1 and CDR2: LGHNA, YSLEER. The CDR3 runs 15 residues. The CDR3 DNA follows: TGCGCCAGCAGCCAAGAGGAGGACAGTAACTATGGCTACACCTTC. Amino acid sequence: CASSQEEDSNYGYTF.

The rearrangement joins TRBV9 to TRBJ1-1; TRBD1 might be the D (6 bases). V dropped 4 bases and J dropped 1 base, with 11 bases sitting between them. Germline assignment: CDR1 SGDLS and CDR2 YYNGEE. This CDR3 region has 14 residues. In nucleotides, the CDR3 is TGTGCCAGCAGCACAGGGTATGCGAACACTGAAGCTTTCTTT. Translation: CASSTGYANTEAFF.

The J gene is TRBJ2-3, the V gene TRBV27, with 8 bases lining up with TRBD2. With 7 bases clipped from V and 0 bases from J, the junction kept 9 bases outside the gene matches. Germline CDR1 reads MNHEY; CDR2 reads SMNVEV (reference sequence). CDR3 length: 16 residues. The CDR3 region has the DNA TGTGCCAGCAAGCGGGAGCGGACCCCTAGCACAGATACGCAGTATTTT. Encoded protein: CASKRERTPSTDTQYF.

The V and J genes are TRBV6-4 and TRBJ2-2; D may be TRBD2 (7 bases). The ends were cut back, 2 bases at V and 5 bases at J, with 15 bases in the middle. Per the germline V gene, CDR1 is MRHNA and CDR2 is SNTAGT. This CDR3 has 16 residues. In nucleotides, the CDR3 is TGTGCCAGCAGTGACAGTGGCGGGGGCGAAACCGGGGAGCTGTTTTTT. It is translated as CASSDSGGGETGELFF.

The genes are TRBV29-1 and TRBJ2-1, with D tentatively TRBD1 (8 bases). The ends were cut back, 6 bases at V and 9 bases at J, with 18 bases in the middle. The germline V gene has CDR1 SQVTM and CDR2 ANQGSEA. This CDR3 comprises 13 residues. The CDR3 is CSVGRGRGGEQFF. The CDR3 nucleotides read TGCAGCGTCGGCAGGGGGCGCGGGGGTGAGCAGTTCTTC.

V usage is TRBV4-3 and J usage is TRBJ2-1, with 13 bases lining up with TRBD2. V dropped 3 bases and J dropped 8; count of bases not matched to a gene: 4. The CDR3 runs to 15 residues. Germline V gene data show CDR1 as LGHNA and CDR2 as YSLEER. The CDR3 DNA follows: TGCGCCAGCAGCCACGGGACTAGCGGGAAATATGAGCAGTTCTTC. Protein sequence: CASSHGTSGKYEQFF.

The chain couples TRBV18 to TRBJ1-1; no clear D gene. The V and J ends lost 2 bases and 1 base respectively, with 5 bases between them. CDR1 and CDR2 from the germline V gene are KGHSH and LQKENI. This CDR3 is 13 amino acids long. For the CDR3, the DNA is TGTGCCAGCTCACCAAAGCAGAACACTGAAGCTTTCTTT. Its translation is CASSPKQNTEAFF.

The sample holds a few counts of this clone. The genes are TRBV28 and TRBJ2-1; TRBD2 matches 8 bases. Per the germline V gene, CDR1 is MDHEN and CDR2 is SYDVKM. Trimming at V came to 10 bases and at J to 0 bases, leaving 14 bases not matched to a gene. The CDR3 has 17 amino acids. The CDR3 is CATGQGAGAFSYNEQFF. CDR3 nucleotides: TGTGCCACCGGGCAGGGAGCGGGGGCCTTCTCCTACAATGAGCAGTTCTTC.

The V and J genes are TRBV7-2 and TRBJ1-6, with D unclear. Trimming removed 0 bases at V and 0 bases at J, with 9 bases between. From germline, CDR1 is SGHTA and CDR2 FQGNSA. The length of the CDR3 is 17 residues. CDR3 amino acids: CASSLALLRSYNSPLHF. The CDR3 bases are TGTGCCAGCAGCTTAGCACTTCTCCGCTCCTATAATTCACCCCTCCACTTT. Looking up the rest from reference TRBV7-2 and TRBJ1-6 gives the full variable domain: GAGVSQSPSNKVTEKGKDVELRCDPISGHTALYWYRQSLGQGLEFLIYFQGNSAPDKSGLPSDRFSAERTGGSVSTLTIQRTQQEDSAVYLCASSLALLRSYNSPLHFGNGTRLTVT.

The chain links TRBV7-9 to TRBJ2-1; D is unresolved. In germline, CDR1 is SEHNR, CDR2 FQNEAQ (reference sequence). Trimming shortened V by 8 bases and J by 8 bases, and 7 bases separated the two germline ends. The CDR3 spans 10 residues. Here the CDR3 DNA reads TGTGCCAGCCGCTCCGATGAGCAGTTCTTC. Translated, it gives CASRSDEQFF.